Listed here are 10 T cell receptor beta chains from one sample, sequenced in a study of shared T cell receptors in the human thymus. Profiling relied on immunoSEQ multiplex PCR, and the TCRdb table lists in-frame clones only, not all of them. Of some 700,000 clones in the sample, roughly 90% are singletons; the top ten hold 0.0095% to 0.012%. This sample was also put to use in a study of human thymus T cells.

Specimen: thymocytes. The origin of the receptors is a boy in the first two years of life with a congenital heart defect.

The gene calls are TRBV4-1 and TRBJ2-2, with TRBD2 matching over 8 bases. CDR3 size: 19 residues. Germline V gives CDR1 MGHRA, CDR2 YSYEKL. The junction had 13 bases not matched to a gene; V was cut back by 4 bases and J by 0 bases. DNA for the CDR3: TGCGCCAGCAGCCCAGACCGCGGGGGGTCGACAACGAACACCGGGGAGCTGTTTTTT. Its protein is CASSPDRGGSTTNTGELFF.

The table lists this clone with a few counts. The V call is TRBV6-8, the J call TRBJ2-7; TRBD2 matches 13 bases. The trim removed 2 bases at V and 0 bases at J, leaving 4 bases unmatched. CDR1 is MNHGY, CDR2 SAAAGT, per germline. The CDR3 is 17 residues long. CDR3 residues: CASSYPWTSGSSYEQYF. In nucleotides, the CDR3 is TGTGCCAGCAGTTACCCCTGGACTAGCGGGAGCTCCTACGAGCAGTACTTC.

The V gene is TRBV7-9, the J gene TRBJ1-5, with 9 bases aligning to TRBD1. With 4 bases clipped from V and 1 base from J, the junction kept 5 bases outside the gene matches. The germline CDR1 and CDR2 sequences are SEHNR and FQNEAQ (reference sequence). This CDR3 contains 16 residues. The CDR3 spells CASSSLDRGSNQPQHF. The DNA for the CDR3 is TGTGCCAGCAGCTCCCTGGACAGGGGCAGCAATCAGCCCCAGCATTTT.

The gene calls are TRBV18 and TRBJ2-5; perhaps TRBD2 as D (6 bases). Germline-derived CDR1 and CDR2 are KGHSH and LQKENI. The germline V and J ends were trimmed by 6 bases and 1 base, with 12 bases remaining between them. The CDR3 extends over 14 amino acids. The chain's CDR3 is CASSPSSAQETQYF. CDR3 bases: TGTGCCAGCTCGCCTTCTAGCGCCCAAGAGACCCAGTACTTC.

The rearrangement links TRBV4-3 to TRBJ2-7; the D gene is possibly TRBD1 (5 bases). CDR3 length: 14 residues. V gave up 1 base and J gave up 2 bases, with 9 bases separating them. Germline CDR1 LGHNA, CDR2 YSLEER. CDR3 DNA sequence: TGCGCCAGCAGCCAAGTCGTAGGGGCCTACGAGCAGTACTTC. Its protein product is CASSQVVGAYEQYF.

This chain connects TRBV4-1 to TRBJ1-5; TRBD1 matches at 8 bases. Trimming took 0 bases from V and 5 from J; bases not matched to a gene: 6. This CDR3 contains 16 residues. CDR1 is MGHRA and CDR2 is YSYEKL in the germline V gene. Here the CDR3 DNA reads TGCGCCAGCAGCCAAGAATCGCAGGGGGCCGATCAGCCCCAGCATTTT. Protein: CASSQESQGADQPQHF.

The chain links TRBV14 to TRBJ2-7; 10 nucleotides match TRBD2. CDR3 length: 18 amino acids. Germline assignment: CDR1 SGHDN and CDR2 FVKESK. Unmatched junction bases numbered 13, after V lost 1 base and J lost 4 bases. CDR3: CASSQVIVEREGPYEQYF. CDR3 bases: TGTGCCAGCAGCCAAGTGATTGTCGAGCGGGAGGGCCCTTACGAGCAGTACTTC.

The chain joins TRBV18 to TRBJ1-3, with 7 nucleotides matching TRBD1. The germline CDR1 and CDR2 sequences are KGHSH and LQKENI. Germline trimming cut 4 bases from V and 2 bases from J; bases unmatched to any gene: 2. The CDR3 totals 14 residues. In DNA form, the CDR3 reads TGTGCCAGCTCACAGGGGGCGCCTGGAAACACCATATATTTT. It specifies CASSQGAPGNTIYF.

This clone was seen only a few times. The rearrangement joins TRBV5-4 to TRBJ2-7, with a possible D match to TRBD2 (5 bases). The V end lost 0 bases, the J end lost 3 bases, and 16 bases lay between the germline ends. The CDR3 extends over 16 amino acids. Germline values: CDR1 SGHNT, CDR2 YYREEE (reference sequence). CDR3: CASSLGARREGYEQYF. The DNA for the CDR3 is TGTGCCAGCAGCTTGGGTGCCCGTCGAGAGGGCTACGAGCAGTACTTC. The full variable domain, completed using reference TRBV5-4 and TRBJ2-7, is ETGVTQSPTHLIKTRGQQVTLRCSSQSGHNTVSWYQQALGQGPQFIFQYYREEENGRGNFPPRFSGLQFPNYSSELNVNALELDDSALYLCASSLGARREGYEQYFGPGTRLTVT.

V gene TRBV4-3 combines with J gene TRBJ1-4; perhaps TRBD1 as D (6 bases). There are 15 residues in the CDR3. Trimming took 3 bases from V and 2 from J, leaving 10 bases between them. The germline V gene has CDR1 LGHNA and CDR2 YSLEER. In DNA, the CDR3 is TGCGCCAGCAGCCACGACAGGTCCACTAATGAAAAACTGTTTTTT. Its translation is CASSHDRSTNEKLFF.